This T cell receptor beta chain was sequenced in a study of early T cells in non-severe SARS-CoV-2 infection. Germline CDR1 is DFQATT and CDR2 is SNEGSKA (reference sequence). The length of the CDR3 is 15 residues. V lost 7 bases and J lost 8; bases outside the gene matches: 13. As part of library construction, unique molecular identifiers were attached to individual cDNA molecules. TCRdb re-called the 5' RACE reads through MiXCR, storing one row per CDR3 protein. The sample contains around 88,000 distinct CDR3 sequences, approximately 14% of which appear only once. This receptor was identified in an adult who was a healthcare worker with PCR-confirmed SARS-CoV-2 infection or an uninfected control (not recorded which). The chain is built from TRBV20-1 and TRBJ2-2; TRBD2 matches 10 bases. Material for sequencing was whole blood. CDR3 region: CSVPRASGRGGELFF. In DNA form, the CDR3 reads TGCAGTGTCCCTAGGGCTAGCGGGAGAGGTGGGGAGCTGTTTTTT.